This passage covers 10 T cell receptor beta chains from one sample sequenced in a study of OX40 agonist ivuxolimab in advanced cancers. Produced via immunoSEQ multiplex PCR; TCRdb's table is partial and in-frame only. The sample has more than 35,000 clones, 80% to 90% seen once. The sequencing used CD4+ or CD8+ T cells sorted from blood, collected in a trial of the OX40 agonist ivuxolimab. The receptors were sampled from an adult with an advanced solid tumor such as melanoma, head and neck, liver or kidney cancer.

With respect to this clone: The same CDR3 can be traced to other DNA sequences in this sample. This sequence joins TRBV6-5 and TRBJ1-2, with a possible D match to TRBD1 (6 bases). V was trimmed by 4 bases and J by 6 bases, leaving 12 bases between them. The length of the CDR3 is 13 residues. Germline CDR1 is MNHEY and CDR2 is SVGAGI. The CDR3 bases are TGTGCCAGCAGTTTGGGGGGGCGGGATGGCTACACCTTC. It is translated as CASSLGGRDGYTF.

The V gene is TRBV5-4, the J gene TRBJ1-1, with unresolved D. The length of the CDR3 is 11 residues. V was pared by 0 bases and J by 4 bases, with 1 base between. Looked up from germline, CDR1 is SGHNT and CDR2 is YYREEE (reference sequence). The CDR3 loop reads CASSLGTEAFF. As DNA, the CDR3 is TGTGCCAGCAGCTTGGGCACTGAAGCTTTCTTT. Based on the CDR3 plus reference TRBV5-4 and TRBJ1-1, the full variable domain is ETGVTQSPTHLIKTRGQQVTLRCSSQSGHNTVSWYQQALGQGPQFIFQYYREEENGRGNFPPRFSGLQFPNYSSELNVNALELDDSALYLCASSLGTEAFFGQGTRLTVV.

The rearrangement joins TRBV9 to TRBJ1-4, with TRBD1 identical over 10 bases. The CDR3 extends over 17 amino acids. V gave up 0 bases and J gave up 2 bases; unmatched junction bases: 4. Germline-derived CDR1 and CDR2 are SGDLS and YYNGEE. The CDR3 nucleotides read TGTGCCAGCAGCGTAGAGGGACAGGGGATCACTAATGAAAAACTGTTTTTT. Translation gives CASSVEGQGITNEKLFF. Full variable domain (outside the CDR3, taken from reference TRBV9 and TRBJ1-4): DSGVTQTPKHLITATGQRVTLRCSPRSGDLSVYWYQQSLDQGLQFLIQYYNGEERAKGNILERFSAQQFPDLHSELNLSSLELGDSALYFCASSVEGQGITNEKLFFGSGTQLSVL.

The chain employs TRBV7-6 and TRBJ2-7; 11 bases align to TRBD1. The V gene end was trimmed by 5 bases and the J gene end by 6 bases; junction bases not matched to a gene: 12. Germline V CDR1 and CDR2: SGHVS, FNYEAQ. The CDR3 is 16 amino acids. Written as DNA, the CDR3 is TGTGCCAGCAGCCTTTTAGAGGGACAGGGGGATTCCGAGCAGTACTTC. It translates to CASSLLEGQGDSEQYF.

This sequence joins TRBV4-3 and TRBJ1-1; 7 nucleotides line up with TRBD1. The CDR3 extends over 14 amino acids. V shed 4 bases, J shed 0 bases, and the junction held 2 bases outside the gene matches. The V gene's germline CDR1 is LGHNA and CDR2 YSLEER. CDR3 in amino acids: CASSPGGLNTEAFF. CDR3 sequence (DNA): TGCGCCAGCAGCCCAGGGGGTTTGAACACTGAAGCTTTCTTT.

The chain joins TRBV4-1 to TRBJ2-7, with 8 positions matching TRBD2. Germline V gives CDR1 MGHRA, CDR2 YSYEKL. The CDR3 loop spans 13 amino acids. The J segment lost 6 bases and the V segment lost 3 bases, leaving 4 bases of the junction unmatched. The CDR3 is CASSQSLAGEQYF. CDR3 bases: TGCGCCAGCAGCCAGAGCCTAGCGGGCGAGCAGTACTTC.

This clone is judged medium-sized. The chain joins TRBV28 to TRBJ2-3; D not certain. CDR3 length: 14 residues. Germline CDR1 is MDHEN and CDR2 is SYDVKM. The V end was cut by 3 bases, the J end by 3 bases, with 10 bases between. CDR3 nucleotide sequence: TGTGCCAGCAGTTTCGTATTAGGGACAGATACGCAGTATTTT. Encoded protein: CASSFVLGTDTQYF.

This clone was seen more than once but under ten times. The chain is built from TRBV11-2 and TRBJ1-1; a possible D gene is TRBD1 (5 bases). Trimming cost V 5 bases and J 4 bases, with 11 bases left between them. CDR1 is SGHAT, CDR2 FQNNGV, per germline. The length of the CDR3 is 13 residues. CDR3 amino acids: CASSPRGGTEAFF. DNA for the CDR3: TGTGCCAGCAGCCCGAGGGGAGGCACTGAAGCTTTCTTT. Combining the CDR3 with reference TRBV11-2 and TRBJ1-1 gives the whole variable domain EAGVAQSPRYKIIEKRQSVAFWCNPISGHATLYWYQQILGQGPKLLIQFQNNGVVDDSQLPKDRFSAERLKGVDSTLKIQPAKLEDSAVYLCASSPRGGTEAFFGQGTRLTVV.

This chain joins TRBV5-4 and TRBJ1-5, with 8 positions matching TRBD1. There are 15 residues in the CDR3. In germline, CDR1 is SGHNT, CDR2 YYREEE (reference sequence). J lost 7 bases, V lost 4 bases, and 10 bases had no gene match. In DNA form, the CDR3 reads TGTGCCAGCAGCGGGGGGACAGGTGAGGGGCAGCCCCAGCATTTT. Translated: CASSGGTGEGQPQHF.

This clone was counted once. The chain's CDR3 is CASSPGPGAYEQYF. Written as DNA, the CDR3 is TGTGCCAGCAGCCCCGGACCGGGGGCCTACGAGCAGTACTTC. The chain combines TRBV9 with TRBJ2-7; D is possibly TRBD2 (6 bases). V lost 4 bases and J lost 2, with 13 bases in between. CDR3 length: 14 amino acids. Germline CDR1 and CDR2: SGDLS and YYNGEE.